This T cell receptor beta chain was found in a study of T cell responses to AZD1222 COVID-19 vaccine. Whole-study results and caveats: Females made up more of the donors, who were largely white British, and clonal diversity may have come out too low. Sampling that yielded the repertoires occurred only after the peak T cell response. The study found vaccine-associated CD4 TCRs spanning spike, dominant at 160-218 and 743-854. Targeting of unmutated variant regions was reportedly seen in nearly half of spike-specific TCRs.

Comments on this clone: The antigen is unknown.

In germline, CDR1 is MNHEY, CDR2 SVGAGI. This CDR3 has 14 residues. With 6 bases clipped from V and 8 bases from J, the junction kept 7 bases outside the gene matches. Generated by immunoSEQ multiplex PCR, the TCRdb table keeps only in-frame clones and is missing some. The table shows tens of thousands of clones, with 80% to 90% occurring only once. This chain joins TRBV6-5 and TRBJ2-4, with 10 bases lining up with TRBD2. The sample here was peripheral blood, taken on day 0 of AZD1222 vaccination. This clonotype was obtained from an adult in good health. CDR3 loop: CASSSGTSEDIQYF. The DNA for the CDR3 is TGTGCCAGCAGCTCCGGGACTAGCGAAGACATTCAGTACTTC.